The 10 T cell receptor beta chains presented below share a single source sample, sequenced in a study of identifying expanded T cells in peripheral blood. Repertoires were generated with immunoSEQ multiplex PCR, while TCRdb's copy carries only in-frame clones and drops some. The data show 95,000 or so clones, approximately 86% seen once. The source material was blood. The receptors here all came from a person aged 18 to 75 in good health.

The rearrangement uses TRBV5-6 and TRBJ1-6, with D tentatively TRBD1 (5 bases). Germline V CDR1 and CDR2: SGHDT, YYEEEE. The germline V and J ends were trimmed by 4 bases and 0 bases, with 17 bases remaining between them. The CDR3 runs 18 residues. CDR3 DNA sequence: TGTGCCAGCAGCCTTTGGACGGGGCGTAGCTCCTATAATTCACCCCTCCACTTT. Encoded protein: CASSLWTGRSSYNSPLHF.

V is TRBV7-2 and J is TRBJ2-7, with unresolved D. V lost 6 bases to trimming and J lost 2 bases, with 5 bases between them. CDR1 and CDR2 from the germline V gene are SGHTA and FQGNSA. This CDR3 has 11 residues. CDR3 in amino acids: CASSKTYEQYF. The CDR3 DNA reads TGTGCCAGCAGTAAGACCTACGAGCAGTACTTC.

The chain carries TRBV30 and TRBJ2-1; D gene ambiguous. V gave up 0 bases and J gave up 4 bases, with 7 bases separating them. Germline values: CDR1 GTSNPN, CDR2 SVGIG (reference sequence). The CDR3 is 13 residues long. The CDR3 loop is CAWSVDRYNEQFF. The CDR3 nucleotides read TGTGCCTGGAGTGTAGACCGATACAATGAGCAGTTCTTC. The entire variable domain, with the rest obtained from reference TRBV30 and TRBJ2-1, is as follows: SQTIHQWPATLVQPVGSPLSLECTVEGTSNPNLYWYRQAAGRGLQLLFYSVGIGQISSEVPQNLSASRPQDRQFILSSKKLLLSDSGFYLCAWSVDRYNEQFFGPGTRLTVL.

The chain couples TRBV19 to TRBJ1-2; D unresolved. Per germline, CDR1 LNHDA and CDR2 SQIVND (reference sequence). There are 15 residues in the CDR3. Deletions cut 3 bases from V and 4 bases from J, with 15 bases between. CDR3 amino acids: CASSIGSTVTYGYTF. The CDR3 DNA reads as TGTGCCAGTAGTATCGGATCCACAGTGACCTATGGCTACACCTTC.

This clone was recorded only once. The chain employs TRBV18 and TRBJ1-6, with D perhaps matching TRBD1 (6 bases). Germline-derived CDR1 and CDR2 are KGHSH and LQKENI. The V end lost 3 bases, the J end lost 5 bases, and 20 bases lay between the germline ends. The length of the CDR3 is 18 residues. The CDR3 protein is CASSPTGKSWANNSPLHF. The CDR3 nucleotides are TGTGCCAGCTCACCCACAGGGAAGTCGTGGGCAAATAATTCACCCCTCCACTTT.

The chain has TRBV15 and TRBJ1-1; TRBD1 is a possible D gene (5 bases). Trimming removed 5 bases from V and 11 bases from J, with 18 bases in between. CDR1 is LNHNV and CDR2 is YYDKDF in the germline V gene (reference sequence). The CDR3 is 13 amino acids. CDR3 in DNA: TGTGCCACCAGCTACCAGAGCGGCAGGGTGGCTTTCTTT. Its protein product is CATSYQSGRVAFF.

This chain links TRBV15 with TRBJ1-1; D not resolved. Trimming left V 1 base short and J 5 bases short, with 11 bases between. Germline CDR1 is LNHNV and CDR2 is YYDKDF (reference sequence). The length of the CDR3 is 14 residues. The CDR3 protein is CATSRGVSGTEAFF. The CDR3 nucleotides are TGTGCCACCAGCAGAGGGGTTTCTGGAACTGAAGCTTTCTTT.

The gene calls are TRBV30 and TRBJ2-1; 9 positions match TRBD1. This CDR3 spans 12 amino acids. In germline, CDR1 is GTSNPN, CDR2 SVGIG (reference sequence). V dropped 3 bases and J dropped 7; count of bases not matched to a gene: 1. The CDR3 region has the DNA TGTGCCTGGAGGGACAGGGGAAATGAGCAGTTCTTC. Translation: CAWRDRGNEQFF.

This rearrangement joins TRBV7-2 to TRBJ2-5; possible D gene TRBD2, 6 bases. Per the germline V gene, CDR1 is SGHTA and CDR2 is FQGNSA. V shed 4 bases and J shed 3 bases, with 15 bases lying between them. This CDR3 has 15 amino acids. The CDR3 spells CASSSNRDLKETQYF. The DNA for the CDR3 is TGTGCCAGCAGCTCCAACCGGGACTTAAAAGAGACCCAGTACTTC.

This chain links TRBV6-1 with TRBJ1-2; D not certain. The CDR3 runs to 18 residues. The germline V and J ends were trimmed by 0 bases and 4 bases, with 21 bases remaining between them. The germline V gene has CDR1 MNHNS and CDR2 SASEGT. CDR3 coding DNA: TGTGCCAGCAGTGAAGCGGCGTTTATCGTTGGGTCGCTCTATGGCTACACCTTC. It translates to CASSEAAFIVGSLYGYTF.